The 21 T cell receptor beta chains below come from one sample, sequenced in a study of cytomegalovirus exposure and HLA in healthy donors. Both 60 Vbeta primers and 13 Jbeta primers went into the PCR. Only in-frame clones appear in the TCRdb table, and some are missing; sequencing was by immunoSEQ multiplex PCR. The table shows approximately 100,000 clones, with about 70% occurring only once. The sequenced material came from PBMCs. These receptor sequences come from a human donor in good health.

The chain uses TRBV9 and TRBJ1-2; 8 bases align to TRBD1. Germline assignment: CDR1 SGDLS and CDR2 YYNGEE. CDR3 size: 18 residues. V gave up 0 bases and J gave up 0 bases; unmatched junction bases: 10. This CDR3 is CASSVVAGGLVPNYGYTF. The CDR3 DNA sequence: TGTGCCAGCAGCGTAGTGGCAGGGGGCCTAGTCCCTAACTATGGCTACACCTTC.

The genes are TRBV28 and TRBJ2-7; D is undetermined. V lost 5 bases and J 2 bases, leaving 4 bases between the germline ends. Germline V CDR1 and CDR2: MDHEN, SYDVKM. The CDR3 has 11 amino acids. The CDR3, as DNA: TGTGCCAGCAGTACAACCTACGAGCAGTACTTC. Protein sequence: CASSTTYEQYF.

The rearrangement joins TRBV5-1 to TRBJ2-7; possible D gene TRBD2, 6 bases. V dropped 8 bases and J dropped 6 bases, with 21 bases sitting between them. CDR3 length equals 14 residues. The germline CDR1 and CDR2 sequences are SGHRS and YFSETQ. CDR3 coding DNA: TGCGCCAGTTCGCCACCGGGACTCTCGGGCGAGCAGTACTTC. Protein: CASSPPGLSGEQYF.

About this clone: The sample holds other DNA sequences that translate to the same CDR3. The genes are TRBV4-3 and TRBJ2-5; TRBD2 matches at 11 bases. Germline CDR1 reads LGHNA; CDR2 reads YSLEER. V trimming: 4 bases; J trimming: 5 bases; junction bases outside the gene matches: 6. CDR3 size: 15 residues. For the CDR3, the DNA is TGCGCCAGCAGCCTTTCGACTAGCGGGGCCGAGACCCAGTACTTC. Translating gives CASSLSTSGAETQYF.

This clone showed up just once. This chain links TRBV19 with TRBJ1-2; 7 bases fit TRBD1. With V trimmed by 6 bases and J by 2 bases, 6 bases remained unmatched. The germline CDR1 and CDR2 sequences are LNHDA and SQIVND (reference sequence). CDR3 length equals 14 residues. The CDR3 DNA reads TGTGCCAGTAGCCGACAGGGAGCAAACTATGGCTACACCTTC. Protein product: CASSRQGANYGYTF. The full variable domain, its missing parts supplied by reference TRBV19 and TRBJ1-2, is DGGITQSPKYLFRKEGQNVTLSCEQNLNHDAMYWYRQDPGQGLRLIYYSQIVNDFQKGDIAEGYSVSREKKESFPLTVTSAQKNPTAFYLCASSRQGANYGYTFGSGTRLTVV.

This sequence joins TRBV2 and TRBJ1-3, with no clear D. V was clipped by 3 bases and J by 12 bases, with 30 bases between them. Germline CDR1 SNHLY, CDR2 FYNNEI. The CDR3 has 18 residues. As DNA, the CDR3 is TGTGCCAGCAGTGAGCGGTGGTTAGGGAGCACCTTTGGAAAAGGCATATATTTT. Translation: CASSERWLGSTFGKGIYF.

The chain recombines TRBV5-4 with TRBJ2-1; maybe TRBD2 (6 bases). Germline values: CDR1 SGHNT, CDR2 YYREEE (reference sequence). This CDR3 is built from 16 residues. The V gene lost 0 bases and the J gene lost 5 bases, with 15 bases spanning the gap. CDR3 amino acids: CASSLDLLDYDNEQFF. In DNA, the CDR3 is TGTGCCAGCAGCTTGGATTTGCTGGACTATGACAATGAGCAGTTCTTC.

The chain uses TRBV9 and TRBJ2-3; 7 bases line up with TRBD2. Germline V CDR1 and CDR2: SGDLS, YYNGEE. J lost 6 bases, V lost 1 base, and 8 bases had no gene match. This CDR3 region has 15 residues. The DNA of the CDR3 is TGTGCCAGCAGCGTATTTGGCACTAGCGCCGATACGCAGTATTTT. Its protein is CASSVFGTSADTQYF.

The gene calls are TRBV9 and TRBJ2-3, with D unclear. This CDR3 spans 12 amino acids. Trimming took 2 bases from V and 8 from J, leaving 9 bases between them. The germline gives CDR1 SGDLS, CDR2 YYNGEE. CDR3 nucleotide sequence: TGTGCCAGCAGCGTTCCTTCAGGTACGCAGTATTTT. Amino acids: CASSVPSGTQYF.

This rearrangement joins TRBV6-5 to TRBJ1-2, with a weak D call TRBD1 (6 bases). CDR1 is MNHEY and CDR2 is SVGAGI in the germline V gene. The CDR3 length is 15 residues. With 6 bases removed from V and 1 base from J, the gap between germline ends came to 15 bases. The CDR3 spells CASSIVRGGNYGYTF. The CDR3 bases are TGTGCCAGCAGCATAGTTAGGGGGGGTAACTATGGCTACACCTTC.

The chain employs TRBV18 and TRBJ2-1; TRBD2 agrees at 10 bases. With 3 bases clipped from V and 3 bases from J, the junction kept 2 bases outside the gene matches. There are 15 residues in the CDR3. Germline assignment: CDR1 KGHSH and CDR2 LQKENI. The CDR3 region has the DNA TGTGCCAGCTCACCCCTAGCGGGGGACTACAATGAGCAGTTCTTC. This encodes CASSPLAGDYNEQFF.

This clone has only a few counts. CDR3 region: CASSEQPNTEAFF. Here the CDR3 DNA reads TGTGCCAGCAGTGAACAGCCGAACACTGAAGCTTTCTTT. The chain employs TRBV6-4 and TRBJ1-1; D not certain. The V end lost 3 bases, the J end lost 1 base, and 6 bases lay between the germline ends. Germline V lookup: CDR1 MRHNA, CDR2 SNTAGT. The CDR3 consists of 13 residues.

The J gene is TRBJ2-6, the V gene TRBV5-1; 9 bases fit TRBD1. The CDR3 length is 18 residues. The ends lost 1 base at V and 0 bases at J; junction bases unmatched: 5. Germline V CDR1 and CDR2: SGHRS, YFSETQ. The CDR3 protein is CASSLMGQGSSGANVLTF. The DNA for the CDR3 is TGCGCCAGCAGCTTGATGGGACAGGGAAGCTCTGGGGCCAACGTCCTGACTTTC.

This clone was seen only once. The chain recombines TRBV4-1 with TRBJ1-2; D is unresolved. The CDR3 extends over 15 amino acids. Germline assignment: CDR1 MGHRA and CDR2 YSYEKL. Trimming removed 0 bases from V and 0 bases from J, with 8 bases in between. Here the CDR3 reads CASSQDLAANYGYTF. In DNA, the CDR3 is TGCGCCAGCAGCCAAGATCTGGCAGCTAACTATGGCTACACCTTC.

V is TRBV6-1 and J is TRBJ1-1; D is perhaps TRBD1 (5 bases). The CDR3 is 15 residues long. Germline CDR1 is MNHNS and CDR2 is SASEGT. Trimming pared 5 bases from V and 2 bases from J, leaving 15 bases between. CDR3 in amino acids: CASSPLGGSNTEAFF. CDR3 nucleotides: TGTGCCAGCAGTCCCCTGGGGGGGTCCAACACTGAAGCTTTCTTT.

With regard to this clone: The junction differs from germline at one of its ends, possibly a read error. The CDR3 loop reads CASREGTHSTDTQYF. In DNA, the CDR3 is TGTGCCAGCAGAGAAGGGACACACAGCACAGATACGCAGTATTTT. The chain is built from TRBV6-1 and TRBJ2-3; weak D call: TRBD1 (6 bases). Germline lookup yields CDR1 MNHNS and CDR2 SASEGT. This CDR3 spans 15 amino acids.

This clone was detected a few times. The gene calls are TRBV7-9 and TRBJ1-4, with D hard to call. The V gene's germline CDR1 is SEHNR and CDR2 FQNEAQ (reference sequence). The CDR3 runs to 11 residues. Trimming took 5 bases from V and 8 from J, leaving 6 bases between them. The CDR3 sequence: CASSPSEKLFF. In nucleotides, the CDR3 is TGTGCCAGCAGCCCCTCCGAAAAACTGTTTTTT.

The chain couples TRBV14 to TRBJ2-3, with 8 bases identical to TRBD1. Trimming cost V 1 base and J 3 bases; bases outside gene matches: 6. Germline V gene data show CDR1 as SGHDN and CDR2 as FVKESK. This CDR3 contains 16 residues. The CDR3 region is CASSQVRTGRTDTQYF. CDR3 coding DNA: TGTGCCAGCAGCCAAGTTAGGACAGGGAGAACAGATACGCAGTATTTT.

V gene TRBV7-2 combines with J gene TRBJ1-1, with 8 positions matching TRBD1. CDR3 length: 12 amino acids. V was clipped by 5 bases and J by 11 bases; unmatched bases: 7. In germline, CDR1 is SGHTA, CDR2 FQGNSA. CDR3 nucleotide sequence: TGTGCCAGCAGCACCCGGACAGGGCATGCTTTCTTT. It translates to CASSTRTGHAFF.

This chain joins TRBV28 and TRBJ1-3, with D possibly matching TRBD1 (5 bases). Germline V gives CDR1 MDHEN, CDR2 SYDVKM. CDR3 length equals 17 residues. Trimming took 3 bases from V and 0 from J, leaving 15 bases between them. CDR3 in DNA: TGTGCCAGCAGTTTTAGGGGAACAACTTACTCTGGAAACACCATATATTTT. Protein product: CASSFRGTTYSGNTIYF. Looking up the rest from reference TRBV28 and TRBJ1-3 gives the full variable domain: DVKVTQSSRYLVKRTGEKVFLECVQDMDHENMFWYRQDPGLGLRLIYFSYDVKMKEKGDIPEGYSVSREKKERFSLILESASTNQTSMYLCASSFRGTTYSGNTIYFGEGSWLTVV.

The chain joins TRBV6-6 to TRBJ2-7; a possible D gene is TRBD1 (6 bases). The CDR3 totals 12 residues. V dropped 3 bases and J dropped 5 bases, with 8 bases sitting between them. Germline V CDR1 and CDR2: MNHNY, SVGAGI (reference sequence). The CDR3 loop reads CASSYRGNEQYF. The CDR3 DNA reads TGTGCCAGCAGTTATAGGGGGAACGAGCAGTACTTC.